The rows below give T cell receptor beta chains drawn from one sample of a study of CD8 T cells in Susac syndrome. From the immunoSEQ multiplex PCR reads, TCRdb called clonotypes with MiXCR, one entry per CDR3 protein. The sample holds under 550,000 distinct CDR3 sequences, approximately 85% seen once. The sequencing sample was made of CD8+ T cells from PBMCs. The receptors derive from a human donor with multiple sclerosis. CDR3s include the opening cysteine and the closing phenylalanine or tryptophan. Fields, in order: D gene, clone size, V gene, J gene, CDR3 protein, CDR3 DNA. A D gene is named only where the DNA matches it firmly. The size of a clone is reported for some rows only, either as once, few or many, or as a class for expanded clones.

TRBD2	-	TRBV9	TRBJ2-7	CASSATGTSGSEQYF	TGTGCCAGCAGCGCTACCGGGACTAGCGGGAGTGAGCAGTACTTC
TRBD2	-	TRBV3-1	TRBJ2-5	CASSQELAGPQETLYF	TGTGCCAGCAGCCAAGAGCTAGCGGGCCCTCAAGAGACCCTGTACTTC
TRBD2	once	TRBV20-1	TRBJ2-7	CSARGTREGLYEQYF	TGCAGTGCTAGGGGTACGCGGGAGGGCCTCTACGAGCAGTACTTC
-	-	TRBV10-3	TRBJ1-1	CAISEGTEAFF	TGTGCCATCAGTGAGGGAACTGAAGCTTTCTTT
-	-	TRBV27	TRBJ2-7	CASSLYRDVAYEQYF	TGTGCCAGCAGTTTGTACCGGGACGTAGCCTACGAGCAGTACTTC
TRBD2	once	TRBV30	TRBJ2-1	CAWSGLAGGSSYNEQFF	TGTGCCTGGAGTGGACTAGCGGGAGGGTCGTCCTACAATGAGCAGTTCTTC
-	-	TRBV30	TRBJ1-1	CAWTHLGREAFF	TGTGCCTGGACCCACCTGGGACGGGAAGCTTTCTTT
TRBD1	-	TRBV29-1	TRBJ2-2	CSGRTGGTAGELFF	TGCAGCGGTAGGACAGGGGGAACGGCCGGGGAGCTGTTTTTT
-	-	TRBV6-5	TRBJ2-3	CASSRGPDSTDTQYF	TGTGCCAGCAGTCGCGGGCCGGATAGCACAGATACGCAGTATTTT
TRBD2	-	TRBV4-1	TRBJ2-1	CASSQEAGGAHNEQFF	TGCGCCAGCAGCCAAGAAGCGGGGGGGGCCCACAATGAGCAGTTCTTC
TRBD2	-	TRBV29-1	TRBJ2-1	CSADGLADGMFEQFF	TGCAGCGCCGATGGACTAGCGGATGGAATGTTTGAGCAGTTCTTC
-	-	TRBV6-1	TRBJ1-1	CASSERLAGNIMNTEAFF	TGTGCCAGCAGTGAAAGGTTGGCCGGGAACATAATGAACACTGAAGCTTTCTTT
-	-	TRBV4-1	TRBJ2-2	CASSQEPGMTGELFF	TGCGCCAGCAGCCAAGAGCCAGGGATGACCGGGGAGCTGTTTTTT
-	-	TRBV29-1	TRBJ2-1	CSVAWIRNEQFF	TGCAGCGTTGCCTGGATCAGGAATGAGCAGTTCTTC
-	-	TRBV27	TRBJ2-7	CASSYIKLGRSYEQYF	TGTGCCAGCAGTTATATCAAACTAGGACGTTCCTACGAGCAGTACTTC
-	-	TRBV5-6	TRBJ2-2	CASSPLTEDGELFF	TGTGCCAGCAGCCCGCTGACGGAAGACGGGGAGCTGTTTTTT
-	-	TRBV14	TRBJ2-1	CASSPNQFF	TGTGCCAGCAGCCCGAATCAGTTCTTC
-	-	TRBV9	TRBJ2-1	CASSGNRGHNEQFF	TGTGCCAGCAGCGGCAACAGAGGGCACAATGAGCAGTTCTTC
-	once	TRBV27	TRBJ2-3	CASSSYSGSTDTQYF	TGTGCCAGCAGTTCATATAGCGGTAGCACAGATACGCAGTATTTT
TRBD1	-	TRBV27	TRBJ1-1	CASSFLTGAASTEAFF	TGTGCCAGCAGTTTTCTGACAGGGGCCGCCTCCACTGAAGCTTTCTTT
-	few	TRBV19	TRBJ1-1	CASSILNNGHTEAFF	TGTGCCAGTAGTATCCTCAACAACGGTCACACTGAAGCTTTCTTT
-	-	TRBV19	TRBJ1-1	CASSIGVETEAFF	TGTGCCAGTAGTATAGGGGTAGAGACTGAAGCTTTCTTT
-	-	TRBV7-9	TRBJ1-2	CASSRSDGYTF	TGTGCCAGCAGCCGGTCGGATGGCTACACCTTC
-	once	TRBV9	TRBJ2-1	CASSPPYRGGTVQFF	TGTGCCAGCAGCCCCCCCTATCGAGGCGGTACGGTGCAGTTCTTC
-	-	TRBV27	TRBJ2-7	CATTFGQNEQYF	TGTGCCACCACGTTCGGACAAAACGAGCAGTACTTC
-	-	TRBV30	TRBJ2-4	CAWSVGVSLLAKNIQYF	TGTGCCTGGAGTGTAGGGGTCAGCCTTCTAGCCAAAAACATTCAGTACTTC
-	-	TRBV7-9	TRBJ1-1	CASSEGLSATEAFF	TGTGCCAGCAGCGAAGGTCTGTCGGCCACTGAAGCTTTCTTT
-	-	TRBV4-1	TRBJ2-7	CASSQGGRYEQYF	TGCGCCAGCAGCCAAGGGGGTCGCTACGAGCAGTACTTC
-	-	TRBV28	TRBJ2-7	CASSFRDNYEQYF	TGTGCCAGCAGTTTTAGGGACAACTACGAGCAGTACTTC
-	few	TRBV29-1	TRBJ1-1	CSVDRPRGAFF	TGCAGCGTTGATCGGCCTCGAGGAGCTTTCTTT
-	-	TRBV11-1	TRBJ2-2	CASTIAGGHGGELFF	TGTGCCAGCACCATCGCCGGGGGTCATGGCGGGGAGCTGTTTTTT
TRBD2	-	TRBV4-1	TRBJ2-1	CASSQEERGGYEQFF	TGCGCCAGCAGCCAAGAAGAGCGGGGGGGCTATGAGCAGTTCTTC
TRBD2	-	TRBV12-3/TRBV12-4	TRBJ2-3	CASTRTSGSRDTQYF	TGTGCCAGCACTCGGACTAGCGGGAGTAGAGATACGCAGTATTTT
TRBD2	-	TRBV9	TRBJ2-1	CASSVGGSGRNEQFF	TGTGCCAGCAGCGTCGGCGGGAGTGGTAGGAATGAGCAGTTCTTC
TRBD1	-	TRBV5-5	TRBJ1-2	CASSGQGANYGYTF	TGTGCCAGCAGCGGACAGGGGGCGAACTATGGCTACACCTTC
-	-	TRBV29-1	TRBJ1-1	CSVRRSPMNTEAFF	TGCAGCGTTCGGCGGTCCCCCATGAACACTGAAGCTTTCTTT
-	-	TRBV13	TRBJ2-2	CASSRGRVAPPAGELFF	TGTGCCAGCAGCCGGGGCAGGGTGGCTCCCCCCGCCGGGGAGCTGTTTTTT
TRBD2	-	TRBV18	TRBJ2-1	CASSPPEGDGRSYNEQFF	TGTGCCAGCTCACCACCGGAAGGTGACGGGAGGTCATACAATGAGCAGTTCTTC
-	-	TRBV19	TRBJ1-5	CASHIEGVNQPQHF	TGTGCCAGTCATATAGAGGGGGTTAATCAGCCCCAGCATTTT
-	-	TRBV11-2	TRBJ2-1	CASSLEGSVNNEQFF	TGTGCCAGCAGCTTAGAAGGGTCGGTGAACAATGAGCAGTTCTTC
-	-	TRBV30	TRBJ2-1	CAWTRSSYNEQFF	TGTGCCTGGACGAGGAGCTCCTACAATGAGCAGTTCTTC
TRBD1	few	TRBV27	TRBJ1-1	CASSLGTANTEAFF	TGTGCCAGCAGTCTCGGGACAGCAAACACTGAAGCTTTCTTT
-	-	TRBV29-1	TRBJ1-1	CSVLGGMNTEAFF	TGCAGCGTTTTAGGCGGAATGAACACTGAAGCTTTCTTT
TRBD1	-	TRBV6-1	TRBJ1-2	CASSTVPGQVNYGYTF	TGTGCCAGCAGTACCGTCCCGGGACAGGTTAACTATGGCTACACCTTC
-	-	TRBV7-9	TRBJ2-1	CASSNAGNEQFF	TGTGCCAGCAGCAATGCAGGCAATGAGCAGTTCTTC
TRBD1	-	TRBV15	TRBJ2-5	CATSSLYKGDDRGSKTQYF	TGTGCCACCAGCAGCCTCTACAAGGGGGACGACAGGGGGTCAAAGACCCAGTACTTC
-	-	TRBV6-2/TRBV6-3	TRBJ2-1	CASSWRGHNEQFF	TGTGCCAGCAGTTGGAGGGGCCACAATGAGCAGTTCTTC
TRBD1	few	TRBV2	TRBJ2-7	CASTMWGQGSYEQYF	TGTGCCAGCACCATGTGGGGACAGGGGTCCTACGAGCAGTACTTC
TRBD1	few	TRBV27	TRBJ2-7	CASNAGGEQYF	TGTGCCAGCAACGCAGGGGGCGAGCAGTACTTC
TRBD1	-	TRBV27	TRBJ2-6	CASSLTPGTAINSGANVLTF	TGTGCCAGCAGTCTAACCCCCGGGACAGCGATAAACTCTGGGGCCAACGTCCTGACTTTC
-	-	TRBV29-1	TRBJ1-2	CSVAPGSTDGYTF	TGCAGCGTGGCGCCAGGGTCAACTGATGGCTACACCTTC
-	-	TRBV5-4	TRBJ2-7	CASSLGWTETEQYF	TGTGCCAGCAGCTTGGGGTGGACGGAGACCGAGCAGTACTTC
TRBD1	-	TRBV7-3	TRBJ1-1	CASSPEGQLNTEAFF	TGTGCCAGCAGCCCTGAGGGACAGCTGAACACTGAAGCTTTCTTT
TRBD1	few	TRBV2	TRBJ2-7	CASSWGTGSYEQYF	TGTGCCAGCAGCTGGGGGACAGGATCCTACGAGCAGTACTTC
TRBD1	-	TRBV6-5	TRBJ1-1	CASSSRDRGFNTEAFF	TGTGCCAGCAGTTCCCGGGACAGGGGATTTAACACTGAAGCTTTCTTT
-	once	TRBV7-9	TRBJ2-2	CASSSMFSPGELFF	TGTGCCAGCAGCTCCATGTTTTCCCCCGGGGAGCTGTTTTTT
-	-	TRBV6-2/TRBV6-3	TRBJ1-1	CASSYSLSWGGTEAFF	TGTGCCAGCAGTTACTCATTGTCGTGGGGGGGCACTGAAGCTTTCTTT
-	-	TRBV7-9	TRBJ2-7	CASSPWGDEQYF	TGTGCCAGCAGCCCGTGGGGAGACGAGCAGTACTTC